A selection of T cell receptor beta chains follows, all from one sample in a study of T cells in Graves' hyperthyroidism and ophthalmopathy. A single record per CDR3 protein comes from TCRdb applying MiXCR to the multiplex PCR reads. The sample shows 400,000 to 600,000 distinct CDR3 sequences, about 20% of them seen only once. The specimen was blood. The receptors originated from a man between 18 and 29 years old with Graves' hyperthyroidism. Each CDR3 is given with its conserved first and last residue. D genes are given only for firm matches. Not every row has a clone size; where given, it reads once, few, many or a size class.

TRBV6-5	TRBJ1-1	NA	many	TGTGCCGCGGCGGGCGGCGTGCAGGCTGAAGCTTTCTTT	CAAAGGVQAEAFF
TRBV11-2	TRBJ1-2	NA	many	TGTGCCAGCAGCTTAGATCTGGGAGCTAACTATGGCTACACCTTC	CASSLDLGANYGYTF
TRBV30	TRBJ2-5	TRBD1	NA	TGTGCCTGGGGGACAGGCCAAGAGGCCCAGTACTTC	CAWGTGQEAQYF
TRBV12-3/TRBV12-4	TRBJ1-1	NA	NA	TGTGCCAGCAGTTTCACAAGGATGAACACTGAAGCTTTCTTT	CASSFTRMNTEAFF
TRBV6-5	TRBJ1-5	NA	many	TGTGCCAGCAGACGCCAGGGTCAGCCCCAGCATTTT	CASRRQGQPQHF
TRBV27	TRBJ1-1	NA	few	TGTGCCAGCAGACGACTTGGGGGCGCAGGGACTGAAGCTTTCTTT	CASRRLGGAGTEAFF
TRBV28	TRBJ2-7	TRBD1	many	TGTGCCAGCAGCCCCGTTGGGGACAGCTACGAGCAGTACTTC	CASSPVGDSYEQYF
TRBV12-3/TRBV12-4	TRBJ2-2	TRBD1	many	TGTGCCAGCAGTCCAGACAGGGGTACCGGGGAGCTGTTTTTT	CASSPDRGTGELFF
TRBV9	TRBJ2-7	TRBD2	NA	TGTGCCAGCAGCGCGGGCCCCTCGGGGGGGGGGGCGACCTACGAGCAGTACTTC	CASSAGPSGGGATYEQYF
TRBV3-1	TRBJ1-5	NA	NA	TGTGCCAGCAGCCAAGACGGGGACAATCAGCCCCAGCATTTT	CASSQDGDNQPQHF
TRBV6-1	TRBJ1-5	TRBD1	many	TGTGCCAGCAGCAAAGACAGGGATTGGGGCAATCAGCCCCAGCATTTT	CASSKDRDWGNQPQHF
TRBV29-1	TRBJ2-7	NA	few	TGCAGCGTTGAAGACCCAGGTAGGGGCGGGTACGAGCAGTACTTC	CSVEDPGRGGYEQYF
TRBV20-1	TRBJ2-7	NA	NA	TGCAGTGCTAGAGTAACCTTCTTCAGGCCCTCGGAGCAGTACTTC	CSARVTFFRPSEQYF
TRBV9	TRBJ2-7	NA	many	TGTGCCAGCAGCGTCGTTCCCGATAGCTCCTACGAGCAGTACTTC	CASSVVPDSSYEQYF
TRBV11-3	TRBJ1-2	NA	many	TGTGCCAGCAGCTCCCGGGGTACCTATGGCTACACCTTC	CASSSRGTYGYTF
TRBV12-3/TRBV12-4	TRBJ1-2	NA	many	TGTGCCAGCAGTTTCCGTCGAACTAACTATGGCTACACCTTC	CASSFRRTNYGYTF
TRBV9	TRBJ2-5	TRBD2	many	TGTGCCAGCAGCGTCGGGACTAGCGGGGGCCTCCAAGAGACCCAGTACTTC	CASSVGTSGGLQETQYF
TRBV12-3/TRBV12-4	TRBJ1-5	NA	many	TGTGCCAGCAGTTTAATTTCCGAGGGGGCCCAGCATTTT	CASSLISEGAQHF
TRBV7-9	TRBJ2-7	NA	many	TGTGCCAGCAGCTTTACCCGAGCATCCATCAACGAGCAGTACTTC	CASSFTRASINEQYF
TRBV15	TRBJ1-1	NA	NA	TGTGCCACCGGAACTCCGGCGGGCACTGAAGCTTTCTTT	CATGTPAGTEAFF
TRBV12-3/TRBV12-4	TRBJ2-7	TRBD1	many	TGTGCCAGCAGTAAGACCGGGACAGGGGTCCACGAGCAGTACTTC	CASSKTGTGVHEQYF
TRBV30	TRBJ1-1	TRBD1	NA	TGTGCCTGGAGTCGAGGACAGGGGCCGAACACTGAAGCTTTCTTT	CAWSRGQGPNTEAFF
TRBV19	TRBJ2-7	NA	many	TGTGCCAGTAGTAGCCTCGTAACACGGGAGCGAGAGCAGTACTTC	CASSSLVTREREQYF
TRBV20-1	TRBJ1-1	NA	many	TGCAGTGCTAATCTCGGGGGTTTGAACACTGAAGCTTTCTTT	CSANLGGLNTEAFF
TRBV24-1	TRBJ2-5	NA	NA	TGTGCCACCAGTAACAGGGAAGAGACCCAGTACTTC	CATSNREETQYF
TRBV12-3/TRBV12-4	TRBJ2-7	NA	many	TGTGCCAGCGCAGGGGTCTACGAGCAGTACTTC	CASAGVYEQYF
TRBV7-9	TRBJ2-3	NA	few	TGTGCCAGCCACCTTCACCGACCGGATACGCAGTATTTT	CASHLHRPDTQYF
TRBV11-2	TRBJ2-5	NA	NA	TGTGCCAGCGGCCACGGGACTTTCCAAGAGACCCAGTACTTC	CASGHGTFQETQYF
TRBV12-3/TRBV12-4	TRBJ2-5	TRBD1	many	TGTGCCAGCACCCCGGGACAGGGCCCGTCAGAGACCCAGTACTTC	CASTPGQGPSETQYF
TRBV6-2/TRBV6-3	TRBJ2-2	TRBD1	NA	TGTGCCAGCAGACGCGACAGGGGGCTAAGTACCGGGGAGCTGTTTTTT	CASRRDRGLSTGELFF
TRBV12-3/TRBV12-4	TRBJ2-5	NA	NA	TGTGCCAGCAGTGTAGACGCCGGGCAAGAGACCCAGTACTTC	CASSVDAGQETQYF
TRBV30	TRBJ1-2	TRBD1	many	TGTGCCCTCCATCCGGGACAGGGTCTCGGTGGCTACACCTTC	CALHPGQGLGGYTF
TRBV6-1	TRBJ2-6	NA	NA	TGTGCCAGTGTCAGGGTCGCTGGGGCCAACGTCCTGACTTTC	CASVRVAGANVLTF
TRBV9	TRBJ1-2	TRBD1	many	TGTGCCAGCAGCCCCGAGACTACAGGGGGCTTCGGCTACACCTTC	CASSPETTGGFGYTF
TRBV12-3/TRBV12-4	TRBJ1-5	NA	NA	TGTGCCAGCAGCTCCATCCGGGGGCGCAATCAGCCCCAGCATTTT	CASSSIRGRNQPQHF
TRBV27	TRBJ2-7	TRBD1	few	TGTGCCAGCAGTATACTGGACAGGGTGAGCTCCTACGAGCAGTACTTC	CASSILDRVSSYEQYF
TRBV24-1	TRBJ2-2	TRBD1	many	TGTGCCACCGGGACAGGGGTCACCGGGGAGCTGTTTTTT	CATGTGVTGELFF
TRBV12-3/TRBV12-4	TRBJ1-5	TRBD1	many	TGTGCCAGCAGTTTTCGACAGGGGGACAATCAGCCCCAGCATTTT	CASSFRQGDNQPQHF
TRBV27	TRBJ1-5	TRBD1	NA	TGTGCCAGCAGCCGGGCGACAGGGATGGGGGAGCCCCAGCATTTT	CASSRATGMGEPQHF
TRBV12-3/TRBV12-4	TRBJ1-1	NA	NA	TGTGCCAGCAGTTTGTCTCGGGTCCCGAGAACTGAAGCTTTCTTT	CASSLSRVPRTEAFF
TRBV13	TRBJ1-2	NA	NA	TGTGCCAGCAGGGAGGACAGACCCGTCTATGGCTACACCTTC	CASREDRPVYGYTF
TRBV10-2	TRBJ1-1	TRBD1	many	TGCGCCAGCAGCCTACAGGGGTTTAAGACTGAAGCTTTCTTT	CASSLQGFKTEAFF
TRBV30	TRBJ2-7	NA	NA	TGTGCCTCCACGCGGATGAGCTCCTACGAGCAGTACTTC	CASTRMSSYEQYF
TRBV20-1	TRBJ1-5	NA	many	TGCAGTGCTGGAGAGGGCAATCAGCCCCAGCATTTT	CSAGEGNQPQHF
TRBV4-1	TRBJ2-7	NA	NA	TGCGCCAGCAGCCAAGAAGAGGCCTTCAGCTACGAGCAGTACTTC	CASSQEEAFSYEQYF
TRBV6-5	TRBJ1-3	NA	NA	TGTGCCAGCACTTACCCAAGCCTTCCCTCTGGAAACACCATATATTTT	CASTYPSLPSGNTIYF
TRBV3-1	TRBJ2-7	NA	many	TGTGCCAGCAGCCAAGTAGAGTCCTACGAGCAGTACTTC	CASSQVESYEQYF
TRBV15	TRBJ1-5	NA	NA	TGTGCCACCAGCAGGGCTGCGGAACCCCTACCCCAGCATTTT	CATSRAAEPLPQHF
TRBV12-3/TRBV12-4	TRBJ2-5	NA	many	TGTGCCAGCAGTTTATGGGGAGGCGAGACCCAGTACTTC	CASSLWGGETQYF
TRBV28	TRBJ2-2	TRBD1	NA	TGTGCCAGCACCTCAGGACAGGGGACCGGGGAGCTGTTTTTT	CASTSGQGTGELFF
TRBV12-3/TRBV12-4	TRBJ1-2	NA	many	TGTGCCAGCAGTCCGACAGGTGGATATAACTATGGCTACACCTTC	CASSPTGGYNYGYTF
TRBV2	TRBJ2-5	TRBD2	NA	TGTGCCAGCCATGACTTTGCGGGGGGGCGTTTGCAAGAGACCCAGTACTTC	CASHDFAGGRLQETQYF
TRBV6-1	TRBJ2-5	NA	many	TGTGCCAGCAGTACAGGGAACCGGTGGGCCCAGTACTTC	CASSTGNRWAQYF
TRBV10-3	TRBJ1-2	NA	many	TGTGCCATCAGTGATCGGGGGAACTATGGCTACACCTTC	CAISDRGNYGYTF
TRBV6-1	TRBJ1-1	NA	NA	TGTGCCAGCAGTGGGGGGCCCTATGAAGCTTTCTTT	CASSGGPYEAFF